This T cell receptor (beta chain) was sequenced during a study of blood T cell repertoires in COVID-19. Study overall: The study drew acute and convalescent COVID-19 samples from the United States, Italy and Spain. The cDNA or gDNA used as material had been derived from T cells, B-cell-depleted T cells, or PBMCs.

Original data processing: Estimated nucleated cell counts came from reference gene primer amplification. The data were produced by immunoSEQ multiplex PCR, yet TCRdb's version contains in-frame clones alone and is incomplete. V and J calls and clone size are copied from that table; D and trimming were computed from the DNA. The table lists some 140,000 clones, approximately 86% of them singletons. A few counts support this clone. CDR3 length equals 16 residues. Germline CDR1 is SGHTA and CDR2 is FQGTGA. V lost 3 bases and J lost 1; bases outside the gene matches: 3. The TCR originated in a woman between 45 and 65 years old who had recovered from COVID-19. Material: peripheral blood. The chain is built from TRBV7-3 and TRBJ1-1; 12 bases match TRBD1. As DNA, the CDR3 is TGTGCCAGCAGCTTTGGGACAGGGGGCCCGAACACTGAAGCTTTCTTT. Its protein product is CASSFGTGGPNTEAFF.